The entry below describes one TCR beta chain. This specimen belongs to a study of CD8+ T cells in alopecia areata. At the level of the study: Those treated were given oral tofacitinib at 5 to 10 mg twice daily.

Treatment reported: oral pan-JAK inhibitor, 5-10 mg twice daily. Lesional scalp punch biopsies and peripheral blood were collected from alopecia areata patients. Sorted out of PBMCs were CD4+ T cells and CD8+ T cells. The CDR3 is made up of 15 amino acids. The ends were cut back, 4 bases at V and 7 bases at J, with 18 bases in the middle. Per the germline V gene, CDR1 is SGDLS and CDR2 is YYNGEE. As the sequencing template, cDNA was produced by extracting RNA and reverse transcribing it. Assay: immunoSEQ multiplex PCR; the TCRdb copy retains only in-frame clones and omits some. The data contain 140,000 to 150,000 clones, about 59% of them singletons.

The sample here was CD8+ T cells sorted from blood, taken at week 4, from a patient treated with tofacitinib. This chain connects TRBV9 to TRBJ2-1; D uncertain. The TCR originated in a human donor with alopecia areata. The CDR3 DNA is TGTGCCAGCAGCCACAATTGGATTGCTAGAAATGAGCAGTTCTTC. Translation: CASSHNWIARNEQFF. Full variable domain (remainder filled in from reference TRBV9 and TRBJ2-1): DSGVTQTPKHLITATGQRVTLRCSPRSGDLSVYWYQQSLDQGLQFLIQYYNGEERAKGNILERFSAQQFPDLHSELNLSSLELGDSALYFCASSHNWIARNEQFFGPGTRLTVL.